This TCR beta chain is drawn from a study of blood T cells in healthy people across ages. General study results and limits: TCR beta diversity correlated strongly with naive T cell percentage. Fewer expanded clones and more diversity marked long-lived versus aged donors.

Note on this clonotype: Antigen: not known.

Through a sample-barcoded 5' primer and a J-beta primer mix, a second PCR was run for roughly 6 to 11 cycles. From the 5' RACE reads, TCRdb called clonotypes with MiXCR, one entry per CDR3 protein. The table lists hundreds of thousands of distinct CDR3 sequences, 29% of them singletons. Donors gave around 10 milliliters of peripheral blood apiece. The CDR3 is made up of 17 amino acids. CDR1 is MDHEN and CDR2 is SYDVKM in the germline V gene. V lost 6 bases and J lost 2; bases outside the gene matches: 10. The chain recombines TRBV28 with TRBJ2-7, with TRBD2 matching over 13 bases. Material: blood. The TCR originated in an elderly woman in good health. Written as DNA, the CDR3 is TGTGCCAGCAGGGGCCTTACTAGCGGGGGGGCCCCCTACGAGCAGTACTTC. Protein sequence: CASRGLTSGGAPYEQYF. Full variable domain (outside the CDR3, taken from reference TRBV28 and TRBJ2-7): DVKVTQSSRYLVKRTGEKVFLECVQDMDHENMFWYRQDPGLGLRLIYFSYDVKMKEKGDIPEGYSVSREKKERFSLILESASTNQTSMYLCASRGLTSGGAPYEQYFGPGTRLTVT.